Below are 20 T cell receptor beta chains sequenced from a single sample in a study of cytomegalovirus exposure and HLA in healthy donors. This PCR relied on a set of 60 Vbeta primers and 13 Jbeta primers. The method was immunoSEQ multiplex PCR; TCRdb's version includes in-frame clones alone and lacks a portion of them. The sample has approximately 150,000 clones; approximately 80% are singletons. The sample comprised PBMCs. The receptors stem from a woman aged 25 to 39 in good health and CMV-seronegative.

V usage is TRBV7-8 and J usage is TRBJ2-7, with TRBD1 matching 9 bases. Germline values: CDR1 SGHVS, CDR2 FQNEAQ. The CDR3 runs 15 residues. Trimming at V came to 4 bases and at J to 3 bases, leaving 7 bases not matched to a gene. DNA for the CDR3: TGTGCCAGCAGCTACACAGGGGGCCTAGGCTACGAGCAGTACTTC. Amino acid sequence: CASSYTGGLGYEQYF.

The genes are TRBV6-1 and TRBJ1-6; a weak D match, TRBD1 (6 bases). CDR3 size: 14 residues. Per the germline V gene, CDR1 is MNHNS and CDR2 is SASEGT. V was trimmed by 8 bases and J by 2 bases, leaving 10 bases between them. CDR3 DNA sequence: TGTGCCAGCCGGCAGGGGCCCTATAATTCACCCCTCCACTTT. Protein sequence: CASRQGPYNSPLHF.

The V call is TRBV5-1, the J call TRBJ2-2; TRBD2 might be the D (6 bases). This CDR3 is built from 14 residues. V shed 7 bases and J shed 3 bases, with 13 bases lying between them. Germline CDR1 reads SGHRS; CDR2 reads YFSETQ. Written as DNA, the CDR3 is TGCGCCAGCGGAGGGACGTCTGACACCGGGGAGCTGTTTTTT. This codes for CASGGTSDTGELFF.

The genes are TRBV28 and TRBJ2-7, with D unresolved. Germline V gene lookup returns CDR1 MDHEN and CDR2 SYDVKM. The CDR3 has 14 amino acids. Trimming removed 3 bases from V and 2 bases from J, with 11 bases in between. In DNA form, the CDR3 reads TGTGCCAGCAGTTTTCGGTATTTTGCCTACGAGCAGTACTTC. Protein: CASSFRYFAYEQYF.

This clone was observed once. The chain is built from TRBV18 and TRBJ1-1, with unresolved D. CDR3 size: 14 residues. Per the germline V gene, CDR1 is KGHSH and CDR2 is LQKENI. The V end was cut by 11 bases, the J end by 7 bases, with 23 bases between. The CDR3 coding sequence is TGTGCCGCCAGCCCGGAGGGCGCTAGATTTGAAGCTTTCTTT. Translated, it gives CAASPEGARFEAFF.

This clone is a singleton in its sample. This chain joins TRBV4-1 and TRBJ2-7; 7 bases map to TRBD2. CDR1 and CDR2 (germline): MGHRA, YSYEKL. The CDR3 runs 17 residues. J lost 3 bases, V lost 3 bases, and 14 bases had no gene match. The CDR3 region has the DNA TGCGCCAGCAGCCATGCAAGTCGGGGGGATCAAAACTACGAGCAGTACTTC. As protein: CASSHASRGDQNYEQYF.

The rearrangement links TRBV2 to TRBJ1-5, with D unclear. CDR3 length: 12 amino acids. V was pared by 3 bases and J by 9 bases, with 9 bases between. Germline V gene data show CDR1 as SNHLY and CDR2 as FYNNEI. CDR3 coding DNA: TGTGCCAGCAGTGATGAGGAGGTGCCCCAGCATTTT. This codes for CASSDEEVPQHF.

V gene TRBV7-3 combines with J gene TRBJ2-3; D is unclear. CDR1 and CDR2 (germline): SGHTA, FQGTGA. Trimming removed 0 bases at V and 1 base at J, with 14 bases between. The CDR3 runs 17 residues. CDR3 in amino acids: CASSLTPPSGGTDTQYF. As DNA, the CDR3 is TGTGCCAGCAGCTTAACTCCCCCGTCCGGTGGCACAGATACGCAGTATTTT.

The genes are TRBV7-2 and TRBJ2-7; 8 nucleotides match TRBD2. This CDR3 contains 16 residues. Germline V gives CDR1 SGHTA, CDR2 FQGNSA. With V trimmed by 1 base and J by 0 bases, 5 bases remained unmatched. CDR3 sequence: CASSLGAGTSSYEQYF. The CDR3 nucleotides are TGTGCCAGCAGCTTAGGTGCCGGGACTAGCTCCTACGAGCAGTACTTC.

In DNA form, the CDR3 reads TGTGCCAGCAGCTTAAATGGACAGAACGGAGAGACCCAGTACTTC. Translated, it gives CASSLNGQNGETQYF. This rearrangement joins TRBV7-7 to TRBJ2-5; D is perhaps TRBD1 (6 bases). Germline V gene data show CDR1 as SSHAT and CDR2 as FNYEAQ (reference sequence). The length of the CDR3 is 15 residues. V lost 2 bases to trimming and J lost 4 bases, with 14 bases between them.

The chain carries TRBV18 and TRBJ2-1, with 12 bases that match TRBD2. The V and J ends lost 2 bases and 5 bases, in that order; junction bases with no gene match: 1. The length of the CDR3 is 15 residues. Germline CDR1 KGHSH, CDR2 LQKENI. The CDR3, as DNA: TGTGCCAGCTCACCAAGGACTAGCGGGAACAATGAGCAGTTCTTC. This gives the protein CASSPRTSGNNEQFF.

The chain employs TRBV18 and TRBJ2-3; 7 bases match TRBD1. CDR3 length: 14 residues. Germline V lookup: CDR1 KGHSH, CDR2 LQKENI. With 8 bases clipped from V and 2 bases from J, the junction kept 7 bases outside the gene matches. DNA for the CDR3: TGTGCCAGCACAAGGACAGGAAACACAGATACGCAGTATTTT. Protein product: CASTRTGNTDTQYF.

The CDR3 DNA sequence: TGTGCCAGCAGTTTGGTCGAGGGGGCCCTATATAGCAATCAGCCCCAGCATTTT. Amino acids: CASSLVEGALYSNQPQHF. The rearrangement joins TRBV28 to TRBJ1-5; 7 nucleotides agree with TRBD1. The length of the CDR3 is 18 residues. V gave up 3 bases and J gave up 0 bases; unmatched junction bases: 11. Germline values: CDR1 MDHEN, CDR2 SYDVKM.

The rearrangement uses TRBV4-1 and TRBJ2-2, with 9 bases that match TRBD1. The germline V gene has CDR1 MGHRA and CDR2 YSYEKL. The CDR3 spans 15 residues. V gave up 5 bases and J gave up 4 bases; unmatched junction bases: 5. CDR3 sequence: CASSVRDRVTGELFF. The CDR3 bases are TGCGCCAGCAGCGTCCGGGACAGGGTCACCGGGGAGCTGTTTTTT.

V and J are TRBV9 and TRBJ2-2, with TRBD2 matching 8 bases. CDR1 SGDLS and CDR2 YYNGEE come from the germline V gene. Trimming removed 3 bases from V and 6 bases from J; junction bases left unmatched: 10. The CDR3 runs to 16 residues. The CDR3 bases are TGTGCCAGCAGCGAGACGGGAGGGGGAGGTTCCGGGGAGCTGTTTTTT. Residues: CASSETGGGGSGELFF.

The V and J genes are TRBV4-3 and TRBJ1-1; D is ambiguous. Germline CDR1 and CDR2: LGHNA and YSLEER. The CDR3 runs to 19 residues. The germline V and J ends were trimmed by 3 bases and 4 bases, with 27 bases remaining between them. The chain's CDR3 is CASSHLFFSPQGRSTEAFF. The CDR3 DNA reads TGCGCCAGCAGCCATCTTTTTTTTTCCCCCCAAGGGAGGTCCACTGAAGCTTTCTTT.

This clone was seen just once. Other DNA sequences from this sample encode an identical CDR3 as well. The CDR3 here is CASSLRGSGNTIYF. Written as DNA, the CDR3 is TGTGCCAGCAGTTTAAGGGGGTCTGGAAACACCATATATTTT. This chain joins TRBV28 and TRBJ1-3; the D gene is possibly TRBD1 (6 bases). The germline V gene encodes CDR1 MDHEN and CDR2 SYDVKM. V lost 2 bases to trimming and J lost 1 base, with 6 bases between them. The CDR3 length is 14 residues.

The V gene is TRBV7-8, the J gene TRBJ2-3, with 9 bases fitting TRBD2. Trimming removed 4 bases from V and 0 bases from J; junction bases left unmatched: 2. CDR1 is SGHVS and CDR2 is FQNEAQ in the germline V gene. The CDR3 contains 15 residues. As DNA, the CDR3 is TGTGCCAGCAGCTACGGACTAGCGAGCACAGATACGCAGTATTTT. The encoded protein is CASSYGLASTDTQYF.

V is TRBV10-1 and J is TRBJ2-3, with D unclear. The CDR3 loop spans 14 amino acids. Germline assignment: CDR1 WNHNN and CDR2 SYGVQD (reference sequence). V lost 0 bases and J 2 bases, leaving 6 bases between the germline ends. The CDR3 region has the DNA TGCGCCAGCAGTGAGTCTTATATCACAGATACGCAGTATTTT. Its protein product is CASSESYITDTQYF.

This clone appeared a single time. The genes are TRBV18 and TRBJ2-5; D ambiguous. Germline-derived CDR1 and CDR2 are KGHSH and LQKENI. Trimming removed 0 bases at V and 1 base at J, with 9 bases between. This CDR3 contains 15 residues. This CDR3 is CASSPPSTGQETQYF. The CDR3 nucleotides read TGTGCCAGCTCACCACCCTCTACGGGCCAAGAGACCCAGTACTTC.